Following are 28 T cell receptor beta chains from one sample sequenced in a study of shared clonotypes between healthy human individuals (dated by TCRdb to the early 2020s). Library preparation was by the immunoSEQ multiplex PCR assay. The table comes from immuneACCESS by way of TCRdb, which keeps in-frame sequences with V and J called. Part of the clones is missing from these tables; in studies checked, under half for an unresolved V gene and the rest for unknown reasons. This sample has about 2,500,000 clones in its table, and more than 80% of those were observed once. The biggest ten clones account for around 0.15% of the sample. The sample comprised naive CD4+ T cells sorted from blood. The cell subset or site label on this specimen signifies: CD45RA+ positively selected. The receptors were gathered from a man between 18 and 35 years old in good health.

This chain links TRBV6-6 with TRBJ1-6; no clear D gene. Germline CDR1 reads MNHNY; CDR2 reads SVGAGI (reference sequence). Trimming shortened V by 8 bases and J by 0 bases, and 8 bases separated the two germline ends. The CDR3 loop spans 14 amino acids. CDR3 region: CASLQSSYNSPLHF. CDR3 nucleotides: TGTGCCAGCCTTCAGAGCTCCTATAATTCACCCCTCCACTTT.

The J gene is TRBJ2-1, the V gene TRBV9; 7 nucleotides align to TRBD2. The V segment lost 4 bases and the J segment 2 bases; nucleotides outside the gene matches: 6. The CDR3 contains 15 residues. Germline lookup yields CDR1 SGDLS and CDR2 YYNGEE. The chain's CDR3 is CASSSREGPYNEQFF. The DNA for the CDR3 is TGTGCCAGCAGCTCCAGGGAGGGCCCCTACAATGAGCAGTTCTTC.

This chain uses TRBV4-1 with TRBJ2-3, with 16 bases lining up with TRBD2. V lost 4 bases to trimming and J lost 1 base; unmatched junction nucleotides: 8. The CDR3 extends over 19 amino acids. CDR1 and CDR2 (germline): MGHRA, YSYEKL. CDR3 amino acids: CASSPGTSGRALGTDTQYF. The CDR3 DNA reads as TGCGCCAGCAGCCCCGGGACTAGCGGGAGGGCGTTGGGCACAGATACGCAGTATTTT.

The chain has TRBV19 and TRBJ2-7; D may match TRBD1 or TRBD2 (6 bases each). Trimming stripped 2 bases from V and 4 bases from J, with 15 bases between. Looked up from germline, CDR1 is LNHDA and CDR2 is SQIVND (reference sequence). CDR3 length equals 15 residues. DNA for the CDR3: TGTGCCAGTAGTATAAGTTCAGGGGAGGTTTACGAGCAGTACTTC. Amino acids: CASSISSGEVYEQYF. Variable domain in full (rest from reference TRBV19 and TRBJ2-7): DGGITQSPKYLFRKEGQNVTLSCEQNLNHDAMYWYRQDPGQGLRLIYYSQIVNDFQKGDIAEGYSVSREKKESFPLTVTSAQKNPTAFYLCASSISSGEVYEQYFGPGTRLTVT.

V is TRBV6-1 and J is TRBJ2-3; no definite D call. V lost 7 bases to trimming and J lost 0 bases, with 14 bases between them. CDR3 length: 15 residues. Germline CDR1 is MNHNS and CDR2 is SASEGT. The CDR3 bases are TGTGCCAGCACCCAATCGGGCGCCAGCACAGATACGCAGTATTTT. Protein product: CASTQSGASTDTQYF.

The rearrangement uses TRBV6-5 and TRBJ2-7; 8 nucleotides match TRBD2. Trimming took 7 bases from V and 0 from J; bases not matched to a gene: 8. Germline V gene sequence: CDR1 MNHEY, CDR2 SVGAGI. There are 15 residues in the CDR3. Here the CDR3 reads CASTYGSGSSYEQYF. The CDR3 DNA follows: TGTGCCAGCACCTATGGGAGCGGGAGCTCCTACGAGCAGTACTTC.

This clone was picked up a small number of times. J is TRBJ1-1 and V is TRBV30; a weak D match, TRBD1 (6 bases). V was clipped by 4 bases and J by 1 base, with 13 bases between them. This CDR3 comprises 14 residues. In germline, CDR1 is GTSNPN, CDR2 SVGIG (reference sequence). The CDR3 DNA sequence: TGTGCCTGGATGAGGGACATCAGGAACACTGAAGCTTTCTTT. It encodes CAWMRDIRNTEAFF.

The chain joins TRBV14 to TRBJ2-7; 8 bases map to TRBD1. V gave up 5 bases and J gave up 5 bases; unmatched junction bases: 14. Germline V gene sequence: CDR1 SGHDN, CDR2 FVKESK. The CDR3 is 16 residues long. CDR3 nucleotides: TGTGCCAGCAGCGGAAGGCCGCAGGGGGCAATCCACGAGCAGTACTTC. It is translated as CASSGRPQGAIHEQYF.

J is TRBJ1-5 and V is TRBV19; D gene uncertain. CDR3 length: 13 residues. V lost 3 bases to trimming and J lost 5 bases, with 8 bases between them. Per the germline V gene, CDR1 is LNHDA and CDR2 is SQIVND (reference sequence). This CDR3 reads CASSIRPDQPQHF. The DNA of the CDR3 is TGTGCCAGTAGTATCCGACCGGATCAGCCCCAGCATTTT.

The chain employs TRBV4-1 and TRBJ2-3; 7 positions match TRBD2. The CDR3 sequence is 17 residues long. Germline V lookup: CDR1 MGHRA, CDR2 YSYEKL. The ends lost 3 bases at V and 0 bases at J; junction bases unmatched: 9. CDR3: CASSHPSAGVSTDTQYF. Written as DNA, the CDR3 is TGCGCCAGCAGCCACCCCAGTGCGGGGGTCAGCACAGATACGCAGTATTTT.

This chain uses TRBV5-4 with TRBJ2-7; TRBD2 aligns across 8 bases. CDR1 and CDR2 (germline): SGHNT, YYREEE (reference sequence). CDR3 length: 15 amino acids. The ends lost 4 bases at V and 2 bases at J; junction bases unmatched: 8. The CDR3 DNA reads TGTGCCAGCAGCACCGGGACTAGTCTAACCTACGAGCAGTACTTC. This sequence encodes CASSTGTSLTYEQYF.

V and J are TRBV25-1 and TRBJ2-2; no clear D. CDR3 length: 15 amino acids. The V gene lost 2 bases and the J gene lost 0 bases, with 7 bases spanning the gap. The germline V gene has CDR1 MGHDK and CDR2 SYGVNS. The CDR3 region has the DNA TGTGCCAGCAGTGAAGTTAGGTCGAACACCGGGGAGCTGTTTTTT. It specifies CASSEVRSNTGELFF.

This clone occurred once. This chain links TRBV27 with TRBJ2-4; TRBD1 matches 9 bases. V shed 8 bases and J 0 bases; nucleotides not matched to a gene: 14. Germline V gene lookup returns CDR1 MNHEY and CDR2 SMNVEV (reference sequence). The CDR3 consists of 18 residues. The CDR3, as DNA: TGTGCCAGCGCGAACTCCGGGACAGGGATTATAGCCAAAAACATTCAGTACTTC. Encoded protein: CASANSGTGIIAKNIQYF.

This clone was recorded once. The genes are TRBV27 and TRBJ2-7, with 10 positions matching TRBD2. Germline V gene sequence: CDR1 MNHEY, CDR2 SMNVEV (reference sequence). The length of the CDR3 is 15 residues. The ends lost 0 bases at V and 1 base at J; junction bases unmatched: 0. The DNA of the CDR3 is TGTGCCAGCAGTTTATCAGCGGGAGGGTCCTACGAGCAGTACTTC. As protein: CASSLSAGGSYEQYF.

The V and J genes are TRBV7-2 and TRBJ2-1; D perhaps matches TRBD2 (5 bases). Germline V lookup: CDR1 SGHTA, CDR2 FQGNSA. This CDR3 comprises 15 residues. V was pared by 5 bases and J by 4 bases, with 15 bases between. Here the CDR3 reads CASSITGYPYNEQFF. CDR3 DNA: TGTGCCAGCAGCATCACGGGGTACCCTTACAATGAGCAGTTCTTC.

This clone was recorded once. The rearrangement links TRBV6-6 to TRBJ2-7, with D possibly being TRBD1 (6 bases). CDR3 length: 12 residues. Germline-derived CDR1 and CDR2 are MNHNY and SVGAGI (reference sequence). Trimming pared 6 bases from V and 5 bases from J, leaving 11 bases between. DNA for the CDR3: TGTGCCAGCAGCCCTGGACAGCACGAGCAGTACTTC. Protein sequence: CASSPGQHEQYF.

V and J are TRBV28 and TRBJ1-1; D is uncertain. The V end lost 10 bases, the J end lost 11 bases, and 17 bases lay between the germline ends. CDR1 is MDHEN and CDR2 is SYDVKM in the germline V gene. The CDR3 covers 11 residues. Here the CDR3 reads CAIERPNEAFF. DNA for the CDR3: TGTGCCATCGAGCGGCCAAACGAGGCTTTCTTT.

CDR3 sequence (DNA): TGCGCCAGCAGCCAAGATGGAGGGCGCTGGACCAAAAACATTCAGTACTTC. This gives the protein CASSQDGGRWTKNIQYF. The rearrangement uses TRBV4-1 and TRBJ2-4, with D possibly matching TRBD2 (6 bases). The length of the CDR3 is 17 residues. Germline V gene data show CDR1 as MGHRA and CDR2 as YSYEKL. Trimming pared 0 bases from V and 2 bases from J, leaving 14 bases between.

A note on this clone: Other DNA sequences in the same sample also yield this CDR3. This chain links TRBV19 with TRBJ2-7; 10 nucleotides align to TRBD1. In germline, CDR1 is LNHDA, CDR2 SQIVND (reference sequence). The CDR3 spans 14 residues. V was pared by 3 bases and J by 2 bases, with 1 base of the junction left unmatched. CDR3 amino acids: CASSIGQGAYEQYF. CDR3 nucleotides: TGTGCCAGTAGTATCGGACAGGGGGCCTACGAGCAGTACTTC.

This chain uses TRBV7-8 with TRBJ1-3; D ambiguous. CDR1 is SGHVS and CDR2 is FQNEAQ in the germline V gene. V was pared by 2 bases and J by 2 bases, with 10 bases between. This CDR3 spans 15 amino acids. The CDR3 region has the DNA TGTGCCAGCAGCTTAACAGAACAAGCTGGAAACACCATATATTTT. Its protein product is CASSLTEQAGNTIYF. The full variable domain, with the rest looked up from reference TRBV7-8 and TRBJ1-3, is GAGVSQSPRYKVAKRGQDVALRCDPISGHVSLFWYQQALGQGPEFLTYFQNEAQLDKSGLPSDRFFAERPEGSVSTLKIQRTQQEDSAVYLCASSLTEQAGNTIYFGEGSWLTVV.

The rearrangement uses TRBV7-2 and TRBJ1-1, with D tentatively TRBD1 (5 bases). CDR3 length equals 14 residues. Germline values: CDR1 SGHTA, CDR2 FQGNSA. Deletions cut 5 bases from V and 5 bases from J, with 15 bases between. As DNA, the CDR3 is TGTGCCAGCAGCACGAGAGCTGGGGGAACTGAAGCTTTCTTT. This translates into CASSTRAGGTEAFF.

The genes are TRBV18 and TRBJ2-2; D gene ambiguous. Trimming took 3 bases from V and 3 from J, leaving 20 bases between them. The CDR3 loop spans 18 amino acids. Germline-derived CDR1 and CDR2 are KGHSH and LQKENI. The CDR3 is CASSPPGRRPSDTGELFF. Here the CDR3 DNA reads TGTGCCAGCTCACCCCCGGGCCGACGGCCATCGGACACCGGGGAGCTGTTTTTT. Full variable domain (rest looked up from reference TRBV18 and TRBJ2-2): NAGVMQNPRHLVRRRGQEARLRCSPMKGHSHVYWYRQLPEEGLKFMVYLQKENIIDESGMPKERFSAEFPKEGPSILRIQQVVRGDSAAYFCASSPPGRRPSDTGELFFGEGSRLTVL.

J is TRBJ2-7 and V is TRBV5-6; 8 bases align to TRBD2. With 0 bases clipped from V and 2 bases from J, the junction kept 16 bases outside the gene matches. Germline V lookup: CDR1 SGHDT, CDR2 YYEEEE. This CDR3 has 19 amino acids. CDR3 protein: CASSLVSGGGPPTPYEQYF. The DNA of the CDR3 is TGTGCCAGCAGCTTGGTCTCGGGCGGGGGGCCCCCAACCCCCTACGAGCAGTACTTC.

The CDR3 loop reads CASTPAGANTGELFF. The CDR3 DNA is TGTGCCAGCACCCCGGCAGGGGCGAACACCGGGGAGCTGTTTTTT. The chain carries TRBV6-1 and TRBJ2-2; a possible D gene is TRBD1 (6 bases). Germline values: CDR1 MNHNS, CDR2 SASEGT. The V end was cut by 7 bases, the J end by 0 bases, with 12 bases between. CDR3 length: 15 amino acids.

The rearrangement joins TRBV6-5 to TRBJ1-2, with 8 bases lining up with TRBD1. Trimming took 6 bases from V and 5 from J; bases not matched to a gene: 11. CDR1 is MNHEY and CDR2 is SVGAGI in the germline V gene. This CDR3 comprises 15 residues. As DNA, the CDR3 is TGTGCCAGCAGGACTTCGGACAGGGTAGTTTATGGCTACACCTTC. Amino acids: CASRTSDRVVYGYTF.

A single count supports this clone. The CDR3 sequence is CASSSSGGAADTQYF. The CDR3 DNA reads as TGTGCCAGCAGCTCTAGCGGGGGGGCCGCAGATACGCAGTATTTT. V is TRBV7-3 and J is TRBJ2-3, with TRBD2 identical over 12 bases. V lost 4 bases and J lost 4; bases outside the gene matches: 3. This CDR3 region has 15 residues. The germline V gene encodes CDR1 SGHTA and CDR2 FQGTGA.

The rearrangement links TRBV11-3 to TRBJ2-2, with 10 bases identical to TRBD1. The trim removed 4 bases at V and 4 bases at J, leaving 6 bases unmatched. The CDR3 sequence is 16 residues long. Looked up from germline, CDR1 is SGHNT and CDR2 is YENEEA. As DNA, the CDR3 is TGTGCCAGCAGCTCAGCAGGGACAGGGGCCACCGGGGAGCTGTTTTTT. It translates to CASSSAGTGATGELFF.

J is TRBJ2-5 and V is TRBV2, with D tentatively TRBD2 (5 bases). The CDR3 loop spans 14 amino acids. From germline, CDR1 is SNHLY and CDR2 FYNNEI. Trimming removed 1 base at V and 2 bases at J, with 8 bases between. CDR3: CASSEETIQETQYF. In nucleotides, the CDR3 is TGTGCCAGCAGTGAAGAGACTATTCAAGAGACCCAGTACTTC.